What follows is one T cell receptor (beta chain) and its context. The sample originates from a study of blood T cell repertoires in COVID-19. This CDR3 comprises 15 residues. Germline-derived CDR1 and CDR2 are SGDLS and YYNGEE. V was clipped by 1 base and J by 8 bases, with 18 bases between them. Libraries were prepared by immunoSEQ multiplex PCR; TCRdb keeps only in-frame clonotypes and omits some of them. The sample shows approximately 150,000 clones, 81% of them seen only once. The chain links TRBV9 to TRBJ1-2; D call uncertain. The sequence derives from a human donor in a cohort sampled during active COVID-19. Specimen: peripheral blood. CDR3 DNA sequence: TGTGCCAGCAGCGTACAGGAAAGGCTACCGGGGGGCTACACCTTC. Translated, it gives CASSVQERLPGGYTF.